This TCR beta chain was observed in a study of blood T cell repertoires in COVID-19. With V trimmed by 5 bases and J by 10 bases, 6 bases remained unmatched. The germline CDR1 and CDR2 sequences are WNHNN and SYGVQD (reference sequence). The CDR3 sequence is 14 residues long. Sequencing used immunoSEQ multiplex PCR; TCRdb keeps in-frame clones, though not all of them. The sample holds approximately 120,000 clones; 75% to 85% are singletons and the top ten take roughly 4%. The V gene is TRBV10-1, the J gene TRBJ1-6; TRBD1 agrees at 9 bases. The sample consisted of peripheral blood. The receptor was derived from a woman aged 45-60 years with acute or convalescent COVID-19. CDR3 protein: CASSPDRGRSPLHF. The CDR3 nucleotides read TGCGCCAGCAGTCCGGACAGGGGTCGATCACCCCTCCACTTT.